This TCR beta chain originates from a study of shared clonotypes between healthy human individuals. Findings of the study overall: Around 5% was the fraction of naive CD4 clonotypes found shared across several donors.

Generated by immunoSEQ multiplex PCR, the TCRdb table keeps only in-frame clones and is missing some. The table lists 95,000 to 120,000 clones, around 66% of them singletons. V lost 6 bases to trimming and J lost 2 bases, with 20 bases between them. The CDR3 length is 15 residues. Germline lookup yields CDR1 SQVTM and CDR2 ANQGSEA. Each of the donors was a healthy adult who was HIV-negative and had not had a recent acute infection or vaccination. Notes on this clone: Its specificity is not known.

Material for sequencing was memory CD8+ T cells sorted from blood. The subset: CD45RO+ cells pooled with CCR7-negative TemRA cells. The chain couples TRBV29-1 to TRBJ2-7; D might be TRBD1 or TRBD2, each matching 5 bases. The sequence was collected from a woman aged 25 to 39 in good health. The CDR3 DNA is TGCAGCGTCCTGTCCGGGACCGATATAGCCTACGAGCAGTACTTC. Translation: CSVLSGTDIAYEQYF.